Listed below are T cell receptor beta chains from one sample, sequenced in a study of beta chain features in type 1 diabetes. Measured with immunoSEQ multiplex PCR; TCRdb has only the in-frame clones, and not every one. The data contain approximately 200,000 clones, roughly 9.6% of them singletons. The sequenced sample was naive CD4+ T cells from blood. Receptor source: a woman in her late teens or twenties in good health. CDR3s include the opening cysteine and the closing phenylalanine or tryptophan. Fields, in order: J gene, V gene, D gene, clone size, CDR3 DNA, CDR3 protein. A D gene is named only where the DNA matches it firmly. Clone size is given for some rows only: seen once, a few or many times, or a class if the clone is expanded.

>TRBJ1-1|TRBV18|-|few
TGTGCCAGCTCACCACGGGGGACTGGCACTGAAGCTTTCTTT
CASSPRGTGTEAFF
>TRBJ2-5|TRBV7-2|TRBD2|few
TGTGCCAGCAGTCGTCAGGGAGGGGAGACCCAGTACTTC
CASSRQGGETQYF
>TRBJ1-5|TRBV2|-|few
TGTGCCAGCAGGTGGGGCAGGGATTTTGGCAATCAGCCCCAGCATTTT
CASRWGRDFGNQPQHF
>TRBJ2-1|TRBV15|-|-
TGTGCCACCAGCAGACTAGGAGGGGAGCAGTTCTTC
CATSRLGGEQFF
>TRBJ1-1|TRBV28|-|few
TGTGCCAGCGGGCCGTCAGGGACTGAAGCTTTCTTT
CASGPSGTEAFF
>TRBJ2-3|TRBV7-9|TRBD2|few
TGTGCCAGCAGCTGGCGGGGGAATAGCGGGGCAATCACAGATACGCAGTATTTT
CASSWRGNSGAITDTQYF
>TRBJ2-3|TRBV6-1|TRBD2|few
TGTGCCAGTGAGAGCAGCCTAGCGGGGTGGGATACGCAGTATTTT
CASESSLAGWDTQYF
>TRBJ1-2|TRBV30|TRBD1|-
TGTGCCTGGAGTGACAGGGGATTGAGTGGCTACACCTTC
CAWSDRGLSGYTF
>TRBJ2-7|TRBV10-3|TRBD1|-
TGTGCCATCAGACCGGGACAGGGGGTGTACGAGCAGTACTTC
CAIRPGQGVYEQYF
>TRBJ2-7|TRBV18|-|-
TGTGCCAGCTCACCAAAAGCCGGGACAAGACCCTACGAGCAGTACTTC
CASSPKAGTRPYEQYF
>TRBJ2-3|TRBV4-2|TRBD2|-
TGTGCCAGCAGCAAGACTAGCGGGGGGGCCACAGATACGCAGTATTTT
CASSKTSGGATDTQYF
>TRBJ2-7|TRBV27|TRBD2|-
TGTGCCAGCAGTTTAGGGCGGGAGGGCAGGGGCTCTTCCTACGAGCAGTACTTC
CASSLGREGRGSSYEQYF
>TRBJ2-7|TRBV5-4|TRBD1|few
TGTGCCAGCAGCCAACAGGGGGCAGGGAACGAGCAGTACTTC
CASSQQGAGNEQYF
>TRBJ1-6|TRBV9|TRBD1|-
TGTGCCAGCAGCGGGCGACAGGGAAATTCACCCCTCCACTTT
CASSGRQGNSPLHF
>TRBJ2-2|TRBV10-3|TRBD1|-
TGTGCCACTGGGACAGAGGGCTTCACCGGGGAGCTGTTTTTT
CATGTEGFTGELFF
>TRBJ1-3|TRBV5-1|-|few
TGCGCCAGCAGCTTTCAGGGCCTCCACCGAAACACCATATATTTT
CASSFQGLHRNTIYF
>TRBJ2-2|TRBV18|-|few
TGTGCCAGCTCACCAGCCAGGGGCGACGGGGAGCTGTTTTTT
CASSPARGDGELFF
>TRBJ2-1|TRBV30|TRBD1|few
TGTGCCTGGCTCCGGGACAGGGGTAAGAATGAGCAGTTCTTC
CAWLRDRGKNEQFF
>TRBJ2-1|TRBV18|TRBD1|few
TGTGCCAGCTCACGTGACAGGGGGCGAAACAATGAGCAGTTCTTC
CASSRDRGRNNEQFF
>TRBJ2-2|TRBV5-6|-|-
TGTGCCAGCAGCTTTGGAGACAGAAGTCCCGGGGAGCTGTTTTTT
CASSFGDRSPGELFF
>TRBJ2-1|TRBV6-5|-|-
TGTGCCAGCAGTCCCGGGGTAAATGAGCAGTTCTTC
CASSPGVNEQFF
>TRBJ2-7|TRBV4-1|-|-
TGCGCCAGCAGCCAGATTGGGGGGTCTACCTACGAGCAGTACTTC
CASSQIGGSTYEQYF
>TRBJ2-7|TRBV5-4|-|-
TGTGCCAGCAGCTTAGGAATCCGGGACACACCCTACGAGCAGTACTTC
CASSLGIRDTPYEQYF
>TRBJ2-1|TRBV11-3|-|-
TGTGCCAGCAGCTCCACCCAGGGAGAGCAGTTCTTC
CASSSTQGEQFF
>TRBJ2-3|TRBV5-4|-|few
TGTGCCAGCAGCCAAAAATTGGGGCACACAGATACGCAGTATTTT
CASSQKLGHTDTQYF
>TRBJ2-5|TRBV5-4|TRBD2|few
TGTGCCAGCAGACAAGGACTAGCGGGAGCCCAAGAGACCCAGTACTTC
CASRQGLAGAQETQYF
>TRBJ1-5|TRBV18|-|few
TGTGCCAGCTCACCAGCGGATAGCAATCAGCCCCAGCATTTT
CASSPADSNQPQHF
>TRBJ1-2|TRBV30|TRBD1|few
TGTGCCTGGATTGCCTACAGGGGGCTCGCCCGCTATGGCTACACCTTC
CAWIAYRGLARYGYTF
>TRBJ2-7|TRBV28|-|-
TGTGCCAGCAGCCCCCCCGGGGGTTCCTACGAGCAGTACTTC
CASSPPGGSYEQYF
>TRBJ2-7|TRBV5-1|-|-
TGCGCCAGCAGCTTGGGCGGGCAGTCCTCCTCCTACGAGCAGTACTTC
CASSLGGQSSSYEQYF
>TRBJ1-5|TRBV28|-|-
TGTGCCAGCAGTCCCCAACAGGGTTTAGGCAATCAGCCCCAGCATTTT
CASSPQQGLGNQPQHF
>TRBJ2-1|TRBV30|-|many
TGTGCCTGGAGCGGAGGTTTCGATGAGCAGTTCTTC
CAWSGGFDEQFF
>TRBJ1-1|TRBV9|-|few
TGTGCCAGCAGTGCAGGGGCCATGAACACTGAAGCTTTCTTT
CASSAGAMNTEAFF
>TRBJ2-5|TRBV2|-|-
TGTGCCAGCAGTGAAGCGGAGGAGACCCAGTACTTC
CASSEAEETQYF
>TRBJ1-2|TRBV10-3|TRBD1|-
TGTGCCATCAGCATAGAGGGACAGTACTACGGCTACACCTTC
CAISIEGQYYGYTF
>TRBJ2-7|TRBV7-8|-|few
TGTGCCAGCAGTTCTACCGACAGGACCTACGAGCAGTACTTC
CASSSTDRTYEQYF
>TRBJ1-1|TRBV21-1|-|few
TGTGCCAGCAGCGGTGGACAGGGGTACTCTGAAGCTTTCTTT
CASSGGQGYSEAFF
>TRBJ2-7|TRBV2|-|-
TGTGCCAGCAGTGAAGCACGGGCAGGGGCGGTCTACGAGCAGTACTTC
CASSEARAGAVYEQYF